This TCR beta chain was retrieved from a study of blood T cell repertoires in COVID-19. Study details: In each case, the material was cDNA or gDNA derived from T cells, B-cell-depleted T cells, or PBMCs.

Germline-derived CDR1 and CDR2 are LNHDA and SQIVND (reference sequence). The V gene end was trimmed by 6 bases and the J gene end by 4 bases; junction bases not matched to a gene: 4. The CDR3 runs to 13 residues. Profiled with immunoSEQ multiplex PCR; TCRdb holds only in-frame clones, not every one. The sample carries more than 400,000 clones, 90% recorded once. In terms of age and location, participants ranged from roughly 18 to 90 years and lived in about 25 US areas. Recovery among Cohort 3 donors was established by two negative PCRs, clearance, or symptom resolution. This clonotype was sampled from a man aged 18 to 29 who had recovered from COVID-19. The genes are TRBV19 and TRBJ1-2; 8 bases fit TRBD1. Sequenced sample: PBMCs or T cells enriched from blood (not recorded which). The CDR3 DNA follows: TGTGCCAGTAGCCAGGGGGCTGGCTATGGCTACACCTTC. It specifies CASSQGAGYGYTF.